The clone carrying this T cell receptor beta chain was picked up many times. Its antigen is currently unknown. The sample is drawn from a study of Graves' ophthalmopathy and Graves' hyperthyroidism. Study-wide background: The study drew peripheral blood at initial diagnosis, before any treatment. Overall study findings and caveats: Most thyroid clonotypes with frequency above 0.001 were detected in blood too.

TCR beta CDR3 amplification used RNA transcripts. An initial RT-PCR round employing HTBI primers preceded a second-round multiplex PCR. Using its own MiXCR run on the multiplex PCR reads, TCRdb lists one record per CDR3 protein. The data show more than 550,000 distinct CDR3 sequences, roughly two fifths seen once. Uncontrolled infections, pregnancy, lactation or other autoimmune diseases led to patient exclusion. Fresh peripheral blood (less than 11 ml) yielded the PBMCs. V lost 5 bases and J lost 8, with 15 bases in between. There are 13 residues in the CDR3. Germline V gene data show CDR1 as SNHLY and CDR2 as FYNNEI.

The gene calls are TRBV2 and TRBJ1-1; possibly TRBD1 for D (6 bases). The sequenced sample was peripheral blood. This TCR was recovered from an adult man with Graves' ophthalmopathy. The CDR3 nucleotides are TGTGCCAGCAGTAATACCGGGACATTCGAAGCTTTCTTT. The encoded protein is CASSNTGTFEAFF.